The entry below gives a single T cell receptor (beta chain) sequence along with its context. Its specificity is not known. This entry is derived from a study of OX40 agonist ivuxolimab in advanced cancers. Study conclusions and caveats: In general, CD8+ T cells held more expanded clones than CD4+ did, on average. Low clonal expansion, among the lowest seen, marked partial responders at 0.1-3.0 mg/kg.

CDR1 and CDR2 (germline): LNHDA, SQIVND (reference sequence). J was trimmed by 3 bases and V by 4 bases; bases with no gene match: 6. CDR3 length equals 16 residues. Autoimmune disease history or systemic immunosuppression barred patients. Here immunoSEQ multiplex PCR was the method, and the copy in TCRdb shows in-frame clones only, minus some. This table holds about 100,000 clones, around 89% found once. The source material was CD4+ or CD8+ T cells sorted from blood, sampled in a trial of the OX40 agonist ivuxolimab. The chain carries TRBV19 and TRBJ2-3; 11 nucleotides line up with TRBD2. The source is an adult with an advanced solid tumor such as melanoma, head and neck, liver or kidney cancer. The chain's CDR3 is CASSTTGTSGTDTQYF. CDR3 coding DNA: TGTGCCAGTAGTACCACCGGGACTAGCGGAACAGATACGCAGTATTTT.